These T cell receptor beta chains were read from a single sample in a study of OX40 agonist ivuxolimab in advanced cancers. The assay was immunoSEQ multiplex PCR, and TCRdb's table has in-frame clones only and misses some. The data contain some 77,000 clones, 70% to 90% of them seen just once; the ten biggest clones take up about 1%. The sample here was CD4+ or CD8+ T cells sorted from blood, taken in a trial of the OX40 agonist ivuxolimab. These receptors originate from an adult with an advanced solid tumor such as melanoma, head and neck, liver or kidney cancer. The CDR3 runs from the conserved cysteine through the conserved F or W. A D gene is named only where the DNA matches it firmly. Some rows mark clone size as missing; the rest say once, few, many or name a class of expanded clone.

D gene: TRBD2
J gene: TRBJ2-1
clone size: .
V gene: TRBV11-1
CDR3 protein: CASSSRVAGTEQFF
CDR3 DNA: TGTGCCAGCAGCTCCCGGGTAGCGGGCACTGAGCAGTTCTTC

D gene: .
J gene: TRBJ2-3
clone size: once
V gene: TRBV7-3
CDR3 protein: CASSLGVGGSTDTQYF
CDR3 DNA: TGTGCCAGCAGCTTAGGGGTGGGAGGAAGCACAGATACGCAGTATTTT

D gene: .
J gene: TRBJ1-4
clone size: .
V gene: TRBV7-9
CDR3 protein: CASSLGGPSTNEKLFF
CDR3 DNA: TGTGCCAGCAGCTTAGGGGGCCCCTCAACTAATGAAAAACTGTTTTTT

D gene: TRBD1
J gene: TRBJ2-7
clone size: .
V gene: TRBV5-1
CDR3 protein: CASSRDRATDEQYF
CDR3 DNA: TGCGCCAGCAGCCGGGACAGGGCGACGGACGAGCAGTACTTC

D gene: TRBD1
J gene: TRBJ1-5
clone size: .
V gene: TRBV10-3
CDR3 protein: CAISEGGQGWQPQHF
CDR3 DNA: TGTGCCATCAGTGAGGGGGGACAGGGGTGGCAGCCCCAGCATTTT

D gene: .
J gene: TRBJ1-2
clone size: .
V gene: TRBV7-9
CDR3 protein: CASTGEGHGYTF
CDR3 DNA: TGTGCCAGCACCGGGGAGGGACATGGCTACACCTTC

D gene: .
J gene: TRBJ2-1
clone size: .
V gene: TRBV30
CDR3 protein: CAWSDTAGLFNEQFF
CDR3 DNA: TGTGCCTGGAGTGACACCGCGGGACTGTTCAATGAGCAGTTCTTC

D gene: TRBD1
J gene: TRBJ2-5
clone size: .
V gene: TRBV5-1
CDR3 protein: CASSRTGGLLGETQYF
CDR3 DNA: TGCGCCAGCAGCCGGACAGGGGGGCTTTTAGGGGAGACCCAGTACTTC

D gene: TRBD2
J gene: TRBJ2-7
clone size: .
V gene: TRBV7-3
CDR3 protein: CASSLTGREGRYF
CDR3 DNA: TGTGCCAGCAGCTTAACGGGGCGGGAGGGCCGGTACTTC

D gene: TRBD2
J gene: TRBJ2-3
clone size: .
V gene: TRBV7-2
CDR3 protein: CASSPNLAGEKDTQYF
CDR3 DNA: TGTGCCAGCAGCCCCAATCTAGCGGGAGAAAAAGATACGCAGTATTTT

D gene: TRBD1
J gene: TRBJ1-4
clone size: .
V gene: TRBV5-1
CDR3 protein: CASSTEGQGDEKLFF
CDR3 DNA: TGCGCCAGCAGCACGGAGGGACAGGGGGATGAAAAACTGTTTTTT

D gene: .
J gene: TRBJ2-3
clone size: once
V gene: TRBV30
CDR3 protein: CAWSVGGSTDTQYF
CDR3 DNA: TGTGCCTGGAGTGTAGGCGGGAGCACAGATACGCAGTATTTT

D gene: .
J gene: TRBJ2-2
clone size: .
V gene: TRBV2
CDR3 protein: CASSFSGTINTGELFF
CDR3 DNA: TGTGCCAGCAGTTTCTCCGGGACGATAAACACCGGGGAGCTGTTTTTT

D gene: .
J gene: TRBJ2-3
clone size: once
V gene: TRBV4-2
CDR3 protein: CANRGGVGTDTQYF
CDR3 DNA: TGTGCCAACCGAGGAGGCGTTGGCACAGATACGCAGTATTTT

D gene: .
J gene: TRBJ1-2
clone size: .
V gene: TRBV5-5
CDR3 protein: CASSLGFNYGYTF
CDR3 DNA: TGTGCCAGCAGCTTGGGATTTAACTATGGCTACACCTTC

D gene: TRBD2
J gene: TRBJ2-7
clone size: .
V gene: TRBV28
CDR3 protein: CASSTSGRRSYEQYF
CDR3 DNA: TGTGCCAGCAGTACTAGCGGGAGAAGGTCCTACGAGCAGTACTTC

D gene: .
J gene: TRBJ1-2
clone size: .
V gene: TRBV28
CDR3 protein: CASSLKPRDGYTF
CDR3 DNA: TGTGCCAGCAGTTTAAAGCCCCGGGATGGCTACACCTTC

D gene: TRBD2
J gene: TRBJ2-1
clone size: .
V gene: TRBV19
CDR3 protein: CASRGGTRYNEQFF
CDR3 DNA: TGTGCCAGTAGGGGGGGGACCCGTTACAATGAGCAGTTCTTC

D gene: TRBD2
J gene: TRBJ2-4
clone size: once
V gene: TRBV28
CDR3 protein: CASSLSAGENIQYF
CDR3 DNA: TGTGCCAGCAGTTTATCGGCGGGGGAAAACATTCAGTACTTC

D gene: TRBD2
J gene: TRBJ2-7
clone size: .
V gene: TRBV18
CDR3 protein: CASSSTSGSWYEQYF
CDR3 DNA: TGTGCCAGCTCAAGTACTAGCGGGAGCTGGTACGAGCAGTACTTC

D gene: .
J gene: TRBJ2-1
clone size: .
V gene: TRBV7-9
CDR3 protein: CASSLGADYNEQFF
CDR3 DNA: TGTGCCAGCAGCTTAGGAGCAGACTACAATGAGCAGTTCTTC

D gene: .
J gene: TRBJ1-4
clone size: few
V gene: TRBV9
CDR3 protein: CASSVRMSANEKLFF
CDR3 DNA: TGTGCCAGCAGCGTTCGAATGTCAGCTAATGAAAAACTGTTTTTT

D gene: TRBD1
J gene: TRBJ1-1
clone size: .
V gene: TRBV18
CDR3 protein: CASSRGQGPRNTEAFF
CDR3 DNA: TGTGCCAGCTCCCGCGGACAGGGGCCTCGGAACACTGAAGCTTTCTTT

D gene: .
J gene: TRBJ2-1
clone size: .
V gene: TRBV9
CDR3 protein: CASSVGVGQKYNEQFF
CDR3 DNA: TGTGCCAGCAGCGTAGGCGTAGGACAGAAATACAATGAGCAGTTCTTC

D gene: .
J gene: TRBJ1-2
clone size: .
V gene: TRBV6-5
CDR3 protein: CASTMTGYGYTF
CDR3 DNA: TGTGCCAGCACGATGACAGGCTATGGCTACACCTTC

D gene: TRBD2
J gene: TRBJ2-1
clone size: .
V gene: TRBV2
CDR3 protein: CASRKTSGSIHEQFF
CDR3 DNA: TGTGCCAGCAGAAAAACTAGCGGGAGTATCCATGAGCAGTTCTTC

D gene: TRBD1
J gene: TRBJ2-3
clone size: .
V gene: TRBV19
CDR3 protein: CASSVSRQGNTQYF
CDR3 DNA: TGTGCCAGTAGTGTATCTCGACAGGGGAATACGCAGTATTTT

D gene: .
J gene: TRBJ1-1
clone size: .
V gene: TRBV19
CDR3 protein: CASSIRGNPTEAFF
CDR3 DNA: TGTGCCAGTAGTATTAGAGGGAATCCCACTGAAGCTTTCTTT

D gene: TRBD2
J gene: TRBJ2-7
clone size: .
V gene: TRBV28
CDR3 protein: CASSFLGLAGYEQYF
CDR3 DNA: TGTGCCAGCAGTTTTCTTGGACTAGCTGGCTACGAGCAGTACTTC

D gene: TRBD1
J gene: TRBJ1-2
clone size: .
V gene: TRBV28
CDR3 protein: CASSAGQAGYTF
CDR3 DNA: TGTGCCAGCAGCGCGGGACAGGCCGGCTACACCTTC

D gene: .
J gene: TRBJ1-5
clone size: .
V gene: TRBV6-1
CDR3 protein: CASMGAASWDQPQHF
CDR3 DNA: TGTGCCAGCATGGGGGCGGCATCTTGGGATCAGCCCCAGCATTTT

D gene: .
J gene: TRBJ2-5
clone size: .
V gene: TRBV10-3
CDR3 protein: CAISDQGTRETQYF
CDR3 DNA: TGTGCCATCAGTGACCAGGGGACGAGAGAGACCCAGTACTTC